Shown below are 2 T cell receptor beta chains from a single sample sequenced in a study of shared clonotypes between healthy human individuals. Method: immunoSEQ multiplex PCR; TCRdb's copy keeps in-frame clones and lacks some. The sample consists of over a million clones, about 84% of them appearing once. Source material: memory CD4+ T cells from PBMCs. The subset: CD45RA-negative fraction. The origin of the receptors is a man younger than 35 in good health. Some clones in this sample may be carry-over from other donors' samples.

This clone has more than one count but fewer than ten. This chain joins TRBV4-3 and TRBJ2-1, with 9 bases matching TRBD2. After removal of 4 bases from V and 6 bases from J, the junction contained 7 bases not matched to a gene. The CDR3 is 15 amino acids. The germline CDR1 and CDR2 sequences are LGHNA and YSLEER. Written as DNA, the CDR3 is TGCGCCAGCAGCCGATGGCGGGAGGGCCTCAATGAGCAGTTCTTC. Protein: CASSRWREGLNEQFF.

This clone was seen once. This chain joins TRBV5-1 and TRBJ2-1, with TRBD2 matching 7 bases. Losses at the gene ends were 5 bases for V and 2 bases for J; bases not matched to a gene: 4. The CDR3 extends over 14 amino acids. Germline loops: CDR1 SGHRS, CDR2 YFSETQ. The chain's CDR3 is CASSWGGTYNEQFF. The CDR3 region has the DNA TGCGCCAGCAGTTGGGGGGGTACCTACAATGAGCAGTTCTTC. The full variable domain, its missing parts supplied by reference TRBV5-1 and TRBJ2-1, is KAGVTQTPRYLIKTRGQQVTLSCSPISGHRSVSWYQQTPGQGLQFLFEYFSETQRNKGNFPGRFSGRQFSNSRSEMNVSTLELGDSALYLCASSWGGTYNEQFFGPGTRLTVL.